The rows below give T cell receptor beta chains drawn from one sample of a study of blood T cell repertoires in COVID-19. Produced via immunoSEQ multiplex PCR; TCRdb's table is partial and in-frame only. The sample includes 70,000 to 100,000 clones, about 83% seen only once; the top ten take around 20%. The sequencing input was peripheral blood. The receptors here all came from a woman aged 55-69 years with COVID-19, enrolled during active disease. Each CDR3 is given with its conserved first and last residue. A D gene is named only where the DNA matches it firmly. Clone size is not always given. Where it is, it says once, few, many or a class for expanded clones.

clone size: once
J gene: TRBJ1-2
V gene: TRBV28
D gene: .
CDR3 protein: CASSLPFGYGYTF
CDR3 DNA: TGTGCCAGCAGTCTACCCTTTGGCTATGGCTACACCTTC

clone size: .
J gene: TRBJ2-3
V gene: TRBV5-6
D gene: TRBD1
CDR3 protein: CASGGDRPSTDTQYF
CDR3 DNA: TGTGCCAGCGGAGGGGACAGGCCAAGCACAGATACGCAGTATTTT

clone size: few
J gene: TRBJ1-6
V gene: TRBV3-1/TRBV3-2
D gene: .
CDR3 protein: CASSQSAANSPLHF
CDR3 DNA: TGTGCCAGCAGCCAAAGTGCAGCGAATTCACCCCTCCACTTT

clone size: .
J gene: TRBJ1-1
V gene: TRBV29-1
D gene: TRBD1
CDR3 protein: CSVEGGQGTTEAFF
CDR3 DNA: TGCAGCGTTGAGGGGGGACAGGGTACGACTGAAGCTTTCTTT

clone size: .
J gene: TRBJ2-4
V gene: TRBV15
D gene: .
CDR3 protein: CATSRDLQDSSNIQYF
CDR3 DNA: TGTGCCACCAGCAGAGATCTCCAAGACAGCTCAAACATTCAGTACTTC

clone size: .
J gene: TRBJ2-2
V gene: TRBV2
D gene: .
CDR3 protein: CASHSTSNTGELFF
CDR3 DNA: TGTGCCAGCCACAGCACATCGAACACCGGGGAGCTGTTTTTT

clone size: .
J gene: TRBJ2-5
V gene: TRBV20-1
D gene: TRBD2
CDR3 protein: CSASQIGAGGETQYF
CDR3 DNA: TGCAGTGCTAGTCAGATAGGGGCGGGGGGAGAGACCCAGTACTTC

clone size: .
J gene: TRBJ2-1
V gene: TRBV15
D gene: .
CDR3 protein: CATSTRREVHNEQFF
CDR3 DNA: TGTGCCACCAGCACCCGCAGGGAGGTTCACAATGAGCAGTTCTTC

clone size: .
J gene: TRBJ2-5
V gene: TRBV25-1
D gene: .
CDR3 protein: CASSEFGRDTQETQYF
CDR3 DNA: TGTGCCAGCAGTGAGTTCGGCCGGGACACCCAAGAGACCCAGTACTTC

clone size: .
J gene: TRBJ2-5
V gene: TRBV27
D gene: TRBD2
CDR3 protein: CASSLSLGGAQYF
CDR3 DNA: TGTGCCAGCAGTTTATCGCTCGGGGGGGCCCAGTACTTC

clone size: .
J gene: TRBJ2-2
V gene: TRBV10-2
D gene: TRBD2
CDR3 protein: CASSDPITSGLNTGELFF
CDR3 DNA: TGCGCCAGCAGTGATCCCATAACTAGCGGCCTGAACACCGGGGAGCTGTTTTTT

clone size: .
J gene: TRBJ2-5
V gene: TRBV12-3/TRBV12-4
D gene: TRBD2
CDR3 protein: CASSLGGVETQYF
CDR3 DNA: TGTGCCAGCAGCCTGGGGGGGGTAGAGACCCAGTACTTC

clone size: .
J gene: TRBJ1-2
V gene: TRBV5-4
D gene: .
CDR3 protein: CASSSTGFGYTF
CDR3 DNA: TGTGCCAGCAGCAGTACAGGTTTTGGCTACACCTTC

clone size: .
J gene: TRBJ2-1
V gene: TRBV9
D gene: .
CDR3 protein: CASSLRGASGNEQFF
CDR3 DNA: TGTGCCAGCAGCCTTCGGGGGGCCTCCGGCAATGAGCAGTTCTTC

clone size: .
J gene: TRBJ2-7
V gene: TRBV7-2
D gene: .
CDR3 protein: CASSLGVLAPTYEQYF
CDR3 DNA: TGTGCCAGCAGCTTAGGGGTCCTAGCGCCCACCTACGAGCAGTACTTC

clone size: .
J gene: TRBJ1-1
V gene: TRBV2
D gene: .
CDR3 protein: CASSELGQMNTEAFF
CDR3 DNA: TGTGCCAGCAGTGAATTGGGACAAATGAACACTGAAGCTTTCTTT